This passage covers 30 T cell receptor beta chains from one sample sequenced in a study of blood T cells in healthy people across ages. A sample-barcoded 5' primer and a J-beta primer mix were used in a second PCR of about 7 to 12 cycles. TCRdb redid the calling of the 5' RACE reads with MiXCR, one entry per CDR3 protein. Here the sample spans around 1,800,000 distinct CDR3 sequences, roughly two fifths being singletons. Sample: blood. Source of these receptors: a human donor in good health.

CDR3 region: CASSLALRVRDNSPLHF. As DNA, the CDR3 is TGTGCCAGCAGCTTAGCGCTACGCGTAAGGGATAATTCACCCCTCCACTTT. The rearrangement links TRBV7-6 to TRBJ1-6; no reliable D call. Germline V CDR1 and CDR2: SGHVS, FNYEAQ. CDR3 size: 17 residues. The V and J ends lost 0 bases and 5 bases respectively, with 14 bases between them.

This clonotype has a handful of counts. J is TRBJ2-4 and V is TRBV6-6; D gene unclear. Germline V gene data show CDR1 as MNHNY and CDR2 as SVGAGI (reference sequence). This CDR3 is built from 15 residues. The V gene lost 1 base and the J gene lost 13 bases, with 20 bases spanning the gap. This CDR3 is CASSYLLSGASGQYF. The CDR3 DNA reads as TGTGCCAGCAGTTACTTATTGTCTGGCGCCTCTGGGCAGTACTTC.

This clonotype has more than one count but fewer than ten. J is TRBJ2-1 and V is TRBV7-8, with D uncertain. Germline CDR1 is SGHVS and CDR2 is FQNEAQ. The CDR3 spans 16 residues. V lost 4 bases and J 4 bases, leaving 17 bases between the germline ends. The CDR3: CASSSRIREGYNEQFF. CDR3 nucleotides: TGTGCCAGCAGCTCTCGAATTAGAGAAGGATACAATGAGCAGTTCTTC.

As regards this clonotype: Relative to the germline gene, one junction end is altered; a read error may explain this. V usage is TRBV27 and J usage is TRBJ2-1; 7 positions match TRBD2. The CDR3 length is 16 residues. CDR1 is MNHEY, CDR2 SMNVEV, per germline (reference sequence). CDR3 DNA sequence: TGTGCCAGTAGTTTCTCTAGCGGCGATATCTACAATGAGCAGTTCTTC. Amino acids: CASSFSSGDIYNEQFF.

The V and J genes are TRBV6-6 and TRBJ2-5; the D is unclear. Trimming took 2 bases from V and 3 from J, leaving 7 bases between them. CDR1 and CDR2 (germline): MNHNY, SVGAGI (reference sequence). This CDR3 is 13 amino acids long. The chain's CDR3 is CASSYQEEETQYF. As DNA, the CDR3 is TGTGCCAGCAGTTACCAAGAGGAAGAGACCCAGTACTTC.

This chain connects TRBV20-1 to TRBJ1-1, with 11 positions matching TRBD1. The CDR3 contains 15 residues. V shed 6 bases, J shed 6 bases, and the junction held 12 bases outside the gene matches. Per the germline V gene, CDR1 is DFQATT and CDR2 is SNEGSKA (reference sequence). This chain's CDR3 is CSARTGGLGIAEAFF. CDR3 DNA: TGCAGTGCAAGGACAGGGGGCCTAGGTATCGCTGAAGCTTTCTTT.

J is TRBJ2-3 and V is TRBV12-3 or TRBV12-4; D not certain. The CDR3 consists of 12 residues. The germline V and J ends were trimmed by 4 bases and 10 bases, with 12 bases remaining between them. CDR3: CASSYRPDAQYF. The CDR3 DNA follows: TGTGCCAGCAGTTACAGACCGGATGCGCAGTATTTT.

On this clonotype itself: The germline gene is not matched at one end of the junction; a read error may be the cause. CDR3 sequence reads: CATSQGAGAAYEQYF. CDR3 sequence (DNA): TGTGCCACCAGCCAAGGGGCGGGGGCGGCCTACGAGCAGTACTTC. The rearrangement links TRBV3-1 to TRBJ2-7; D might be TRBD2 (7 bases). The germline V gene has CDR1 LGHDT and CDR2 YNNKEL (reference sequence). The CDR3 runs to 15 residues.

The CDR3 protein is CASSLTEDRYEQYF. CDR3 sequence (DNA): TGCGCCAGCAGCTTGACTGAAGACCGCTACGAGCAGTACTTC. V usage is TRBV5-1 and J usage is TRBJ2-7; D unclear. Trimming cost V 1 base and J 3 bases, with 11 bases left between them. Germline V gene data show CDR1 as SGHRS and CDR2 as YFSETQ. This CDR3 comprises 14 residues.

In DNA, the CDR3 is TGTGCCATCAGTGCACGGGACAGTCCAAAAAACAATGAGCAGTTCTTC. Encoded protein: CAISARDSPKNNEQFF. The chain is built from TRBV10-3 and TRBJ2-1, with 7 bases that match TRBD1. This CDR3 is 16 amino acids long. From germline, CDR1 is ENHRY and CDR2 SYGVKD. The ends lost 4 bases at V and 5 bases at J; junction bases unmatched: 11.

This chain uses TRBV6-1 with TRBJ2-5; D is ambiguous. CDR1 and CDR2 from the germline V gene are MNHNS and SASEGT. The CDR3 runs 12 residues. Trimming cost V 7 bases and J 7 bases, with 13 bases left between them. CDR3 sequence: CASTLRTGTQYF. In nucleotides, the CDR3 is TGTGCCAGCACCCTAAGGACCGGGACCCAGTACTTC.

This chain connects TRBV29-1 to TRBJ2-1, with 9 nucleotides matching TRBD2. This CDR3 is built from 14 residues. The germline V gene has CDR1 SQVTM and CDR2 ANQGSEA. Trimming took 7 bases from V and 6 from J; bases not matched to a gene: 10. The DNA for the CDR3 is TGCAGCGCGTTTATAGCGGGGGTGATCAATGAGCAGTTCTTC. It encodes CSAFIAGVINEQFF.

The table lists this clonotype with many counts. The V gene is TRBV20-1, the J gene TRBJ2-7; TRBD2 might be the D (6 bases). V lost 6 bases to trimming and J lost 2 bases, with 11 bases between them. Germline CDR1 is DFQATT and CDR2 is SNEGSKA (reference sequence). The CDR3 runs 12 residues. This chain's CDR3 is CSAAAGTYEQYF. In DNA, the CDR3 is TGCAGTGCCGCAGCGGGTACCTACGAGCAGTACTTC.

CDR3 sequence: CASSQDWSYIDTQYF. The CDR3 bases are TGCGCCAGCAGCCAAGACTGGTCCTACATAGATACGCAGTATTTT. The rearrangement joins TRBV4-3 to TRBJ2-3; D unresolved. The CDR3 loop spans 15 amino acids. V shed 0 bases and J shed 5 bases, with 12 bases lying between them. The germline V gene has CDR1 LGHNA and CDR2 YSLEER.

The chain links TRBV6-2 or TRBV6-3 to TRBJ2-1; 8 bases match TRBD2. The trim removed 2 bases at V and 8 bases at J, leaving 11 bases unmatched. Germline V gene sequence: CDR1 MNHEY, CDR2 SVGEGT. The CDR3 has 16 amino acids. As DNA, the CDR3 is TGTGCCAGCAGTTACGAGCCGGGGGGGCCGGGTGATGAGCAGTTCTTC. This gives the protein CASSYEPGGPGDEQFF.

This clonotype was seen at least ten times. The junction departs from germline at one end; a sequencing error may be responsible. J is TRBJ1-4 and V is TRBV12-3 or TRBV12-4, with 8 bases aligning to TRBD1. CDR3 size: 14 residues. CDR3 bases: TGTGCCAGCAGCTTAGGACAGGGTTTTGAAAAACTGTTTTTT. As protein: CASSLGQGFEKLFF.

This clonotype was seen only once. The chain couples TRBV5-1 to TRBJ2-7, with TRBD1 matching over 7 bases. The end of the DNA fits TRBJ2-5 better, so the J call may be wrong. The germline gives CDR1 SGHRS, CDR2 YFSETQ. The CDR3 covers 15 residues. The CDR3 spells CASISGTEVLETQYF. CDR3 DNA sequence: TGCGCCAGCATCTCCGGGACAGAAGTCTTGGAGACCCAGTACTTC.

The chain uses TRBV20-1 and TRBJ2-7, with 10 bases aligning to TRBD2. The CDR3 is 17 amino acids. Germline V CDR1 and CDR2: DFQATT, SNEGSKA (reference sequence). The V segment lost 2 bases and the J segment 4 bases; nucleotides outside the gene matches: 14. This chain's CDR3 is CSARSLAGARGLYEQYF. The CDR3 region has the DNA TGCAGTGCTAGAAGCCTAGCGGGGGCCCGAGGTTTGTACGAGCAGTACTTC.

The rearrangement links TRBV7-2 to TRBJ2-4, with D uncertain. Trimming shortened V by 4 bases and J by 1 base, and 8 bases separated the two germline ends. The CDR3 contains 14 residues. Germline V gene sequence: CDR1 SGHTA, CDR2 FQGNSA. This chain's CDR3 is CASSSPMAKNIQYF. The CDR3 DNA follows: TGTGCCAGCAGCTCCCCCATGGCCAAAAACATTCAGTACTTC.

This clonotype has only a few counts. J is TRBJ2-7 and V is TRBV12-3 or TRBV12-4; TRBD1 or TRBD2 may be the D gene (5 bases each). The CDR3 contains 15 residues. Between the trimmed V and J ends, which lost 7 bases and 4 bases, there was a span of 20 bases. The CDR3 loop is CASTRAGSKEYEQYF. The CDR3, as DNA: TGTGCCAGCACCAGGGCGGGCTCAAAGGAGTACGAGCAGTACTTC.

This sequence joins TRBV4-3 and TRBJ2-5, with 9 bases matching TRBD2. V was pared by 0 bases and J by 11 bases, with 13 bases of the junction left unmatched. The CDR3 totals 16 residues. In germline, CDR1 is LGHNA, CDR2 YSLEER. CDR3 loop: CASSQDRAGGYNEQYF. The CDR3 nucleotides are TGCGCCAGCAGCCAAGATAGGGCGGGGGGGTACAATGAGCAGTACTTC.

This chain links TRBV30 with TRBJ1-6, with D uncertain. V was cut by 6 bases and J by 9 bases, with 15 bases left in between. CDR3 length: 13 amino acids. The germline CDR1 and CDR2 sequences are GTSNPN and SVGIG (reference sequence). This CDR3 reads CACYSRSLSPLHF. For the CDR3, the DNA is TGTGCCTGCTACAGTAGATCCCTTTCACCCCTCCACTTT.

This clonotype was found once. CDR3 coding DNA: TGTGCCAGCACCTATCGCGAGGGTTTCAAAGGCTACACCTTC. This codes for CASTYREGFKGYTF. The rearrangement uses TRBV6-5 and TRBJ1-2; unclear D gene. Germline-derived CDR1 and CDR2 are MNHEY and SVGAGI. The CDR3 is 14 residues long. Between the trimmed V and J ends, which lost 7 bases and 8 bases, there was a span of 20 bases.

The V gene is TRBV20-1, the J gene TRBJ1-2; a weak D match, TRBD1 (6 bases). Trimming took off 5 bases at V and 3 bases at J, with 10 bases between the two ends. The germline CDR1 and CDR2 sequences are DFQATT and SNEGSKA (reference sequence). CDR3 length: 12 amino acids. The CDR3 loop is CSASGDDYGYTF. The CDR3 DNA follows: TGCAGTGCTTCAGGGGATGACTATGGCTACACCTTC.

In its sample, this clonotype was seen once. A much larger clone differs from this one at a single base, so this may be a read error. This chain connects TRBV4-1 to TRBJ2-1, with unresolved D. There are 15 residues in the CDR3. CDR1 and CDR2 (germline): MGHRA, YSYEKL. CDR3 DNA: TGCGCCAGCAGCCAACTAGTAGCAGTTTTCAATGAGCGGTTCTTC. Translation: CASSQLVAVFNERFF.

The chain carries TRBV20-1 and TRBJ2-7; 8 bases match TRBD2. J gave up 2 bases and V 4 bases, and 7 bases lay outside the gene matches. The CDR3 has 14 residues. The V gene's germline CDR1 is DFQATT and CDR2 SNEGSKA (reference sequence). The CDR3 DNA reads TGCAGTGCTATCATGTCACTAGCGGCCTACGAGCAGTACTTC. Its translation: CSAIMSLAAYEQYF.

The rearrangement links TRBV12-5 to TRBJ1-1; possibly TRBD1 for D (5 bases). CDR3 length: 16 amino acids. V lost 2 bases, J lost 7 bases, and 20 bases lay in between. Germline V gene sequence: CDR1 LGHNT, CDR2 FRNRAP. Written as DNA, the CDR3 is TGTGCTAGTGGTTTGTTTACAGCGATAGGACAAATTGAAGCTTTCTTT. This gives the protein CASGLFTAIGQIEAFF.

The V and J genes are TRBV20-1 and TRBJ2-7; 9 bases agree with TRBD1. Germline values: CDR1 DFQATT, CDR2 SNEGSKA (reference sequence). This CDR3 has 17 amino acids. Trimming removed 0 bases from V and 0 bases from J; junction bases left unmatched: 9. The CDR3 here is CSARDPAPGQGSYEQYF. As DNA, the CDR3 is TGCAGTGCTAGAGATCCTGCCCCGGGACAGGGCTCCTACGAGCAGTACTTC.

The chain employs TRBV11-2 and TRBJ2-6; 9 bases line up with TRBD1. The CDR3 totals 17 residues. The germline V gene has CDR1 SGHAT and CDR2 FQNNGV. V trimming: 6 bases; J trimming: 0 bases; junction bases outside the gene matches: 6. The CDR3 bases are TGTGCCAGCAGTTTCCAGACAGGGGGCTCTGGGGCCAACGTCCTGACTTTC. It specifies CASSFQTGGSGANVLTF.

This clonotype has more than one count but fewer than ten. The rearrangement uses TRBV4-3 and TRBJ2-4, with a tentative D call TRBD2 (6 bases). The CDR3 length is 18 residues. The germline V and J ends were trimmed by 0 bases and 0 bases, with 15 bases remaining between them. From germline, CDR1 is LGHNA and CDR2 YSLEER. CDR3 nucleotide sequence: TGCGCCAGCAGCCAAGAATTGGGGACTCCTCTAGCCAAAAACATTCAGTACTTC. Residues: CASSQELGTPLAKNIQYF.